The 13 T cell receptor beta chains reported below all come from one sample, sequenced in a study of cytomegalovirus exposure and HLA in healthy donors. PCR used 60 Vbeta primers and 13 Jbeta primers. Repertoires were generated with immunoSEQ multiplex PCR, while TCRdb's copy carries only in-frame clones and drops some. The data contain approximately 150,000 clones, roughly 80% of them seen just once; the ten biggest clones take up 3.5% to 4.5%. The sample consisted of PBMCs. The receptors come from a woman between 40 and 50 years old in good health and CMV-seropositive.

CDR3 loop: CASSGETGTGALSYNSPLHF. The CDR3 bases are TGTGCCAGCAGTGGGGAGACCGGGACAGGGGCCCTCTCCTATAATTCACCCCTCCACTTT. This sequence joins TRBV28 and TRBJ1-6; 10 nucleotides line up with TRBD1. Per the germline V gene, CDR1 is MDHEN and CDR2 is SYDVKM. The CDR3 sequence is 20 residues long. With 5 bases clipped from V and 0 bases from J, the junction kept 13 bases outside the gene matches.

The chain uses TRBV28 and TRBJ2-4; 9 bases fit TRBD2. The CDR3 consists of 16 residues. Germline V gene sequence: CDR1 MDHEN, CDR2 SYDVKM. The ends lost 3 bases at V and 1 base at J; junction bases unmatched: 4. The CDR3: CASSFSGGRAKNIQYF. The CDR3, as DNA: TGTGCCAGCAGTTTCAGCGGGGGGCGGGCCAAAAACATTCAGTACTTC.

The chain combines TRBV4-2 with TRBJ1-1; 12 bases agree with TRBD1. The junction had 1 base not matched to a gene; V was cut back by 4 bases and J by 1 base. CDR3 length: 15 amino acids. Germline V gene lookup returns CDR1 LGHNA and CDR2 YNFKEQ. CDR3 region: CASSRDRGRNTEAFF. The CDR3, as DNA: TGTGCCAGCAGCCGGGACAGGGGGCGGAACACTGAAGCTTTCTTT.

The rearrangement joins TRBV30 to TRBJ2-1, with a possible D match to TRBD2 (7 bases). Germline V gives CDR1 GTSNPN, CDR2 SVGIG (reference sequence). The V gene lost 0 bases and the J gene lost 6 bases, with 21 bases spanning the gap. The CDR3 runs to 17 residues. The CDR3 spells CAWSVGGRRGYSNEQFF. As DNA, the CDR3 is TGTGCCTGGAGTGTAGGGGGACGGCGGGGGTACTCCAATGAGCAGTTCTTC. Full variable domain (remainder filled in from reference TRBV30 and TRBJ2-1): SQTIHQWPATLVQPVGSPLSLECTVEGTSNPNLYWYRQAAGRGLQLLFYSVGIGQISSEVPQNLSASRPQDRQFILSSKKLLLSDSGFYLCAWSVGGRRGYSNEQFFGPGTRLTVL.

The rearrangement uses TRBV9 and TRBJ2-1; 9 positions agree with TRBD2. The CDR3 spans 18 residues. Germline loops: CDR1 SGDLS, CDR2 YYNGEE. Trimming removed 5 bases from V and 3 bases from J; junction bases left unmatched: 15. The CDR3 loop reads CASSARAGGPVLYNEQFF. CDR3 bases: TGTGCCAGCAGTGCACGGGCGGGAGGGCCCGTTCTCTACAATGAGCAGTTCTTC. Full variable domain (outside the CDR3, taken from reference TRBV9 and TRBJ2-1): DSGVTQTPKHLITATGQRVTLRCSPRSGDLSVYWYQQSLDQGLQFLIQYYNGEERAKGNILERFSAQQFPDLHSELNLSSLELGDSALYFCASSARAGGPVLYNEQFFGPGTRLTVL.

This clone was seen a few times. The rearrangement links TRBV6-4 to TRBJ2-1; 11 bases map to TRBD1. Germline V lookup: CDR1 MRHNA, CDR2 SNTAGT. This CDR3 region has 16 residues. V lost 0 bases, J lost 7 bases, and 5 bases stayed unmatched. CDR3 sequence (DNA): TGTGCCAGCAGTGACTCGGGGACAGGGGGGGTAAATGAGCAGTTCTTC. Amino acid sequence: CASSDSGTGGVNEQFF.

The rearrangement joins TRBV10-1 to TRBJ2-7; D is undetermined. CDR1 and CDR2 (germline): WNHNN, SYGVQD (reference sequence). The V end was cut by 0 bases, the J end by 3 bases, with 9 bases between. The length of the CDR3 is 14 residues. CDR3 protein: CASSESGQDYEQYF. The CDR3 coding sequence is TGCGCCAGCAGTGAGTCTGGCCAGGACTACGAGCAGTACTTC.

The chain is built from TRBV28 and TRBJ1-6; 8 bases are shared with TRBD1. CDR1 is MDHEN and CDR2 is SYDVKM in the germline V gene. Trimming removed 6 bases from V and 13 bases from J; junction bases left unmatched: 11. The CDR3 totals 14 residues. The DNA for the CDR3 is TGTGCCAGCAGGGCCGGGACAGGCTTAACTCCCCTCCACTTT. This sequence encodes CASRAGTGLTPLHF.

The chain couples TRBV7-2 to TRBJ1-2; D not resolved. The CDR3 sequence is 12 residues long. Deletions cut 7 bases from V and 8 bases from J, with 14 bases between. Looked up from germline, CDR1 is SGHTA and CDR2 is FQGNSA. CDR3 residues: CASTQYVRGYTF. The CDR3 bases are TGTGCCAGCACCCAATACGTCAGGGGCTACACCTTC.

This chain uses TRBV6-5 with TRBJ2-7; 9 bases are shared with TRBD2. CDR1 and CDR2 (germline): MNHEY, SVGAGI. CDR3 length equals 15 residues. Unmatched junction bases numbered 5, after V lost 2 bases and J lost 3 bases. The DNA for the CDR3 is TGTGCCAGCAGTTACGGCGGGGGGGCAATCTACGAGCAGTACTTC. It yields the protein CASSYGGGAIYEQYF.

This chain links TRBV5-4 with TRBJ2-5, with 15 bases that match TRBD2. V was pared by 0 bases and J by 5 bases, with 14 bases of the junction left unmatched. The germline CDR1 and CDR2 sequences are SGHNT and YYREEE (reference sequence). The CDR3 consists of 20 residues. In DNA form, the CDR3 reads TGTGCCAGCAGCTTGGCCGGACTAGCGGGGGGGGGTGGGTCGGAGGAGACCCAGTACTTC. As protein: CASSLAGLAGGGGSEETQYF. The entire variable domain, with the rest obtained from reference TRBV5-4 and TRBJ2-5, is as follows: ETGVTQSPTHLIKTRGQQVTLRCSSQSGHNTVSWYQQALGQGPQFIFQYYREEENGRGNFPPRFSGLQFPNYSSELNVNALELDDSALYLCASSLAGLAGGGGSEETQYFGPGTRLLVL.

This chain uses TRBV9 with TRBJ2-3; the D gene is possibly TRBD1 (6 bases). CDR1 SGDLS and CDR2 YYNGEE come from the germline V gene. Trimming stripped 2 bases from V and 4 bases from J, with 14 bases between. The length of the CDR3 is 15 residues. As DNA, the CDR3 is TGTGCCAGCAGCGTCCAGGGGCGTGGGGCAGATACGCAGTATTTT. Residues: CASSVQGRGADTQYF.

V is TRBV28 and J is TRBJ2-7; D ambiguous. This CDR3 comprises 17 residues. The germline gives CDR1 MDHEN, CDR2 SYDVKM. V lost 1 base to trimming and J lost 6 bases, with 22 bases between them. The DNA for the CDR3 is TGTGCCAGCAGTTTATACGCCTCCGTCGGATTAAGGAGCGAGCAGTACTTC. As protein: CASSLYASVGLRSEQYF.